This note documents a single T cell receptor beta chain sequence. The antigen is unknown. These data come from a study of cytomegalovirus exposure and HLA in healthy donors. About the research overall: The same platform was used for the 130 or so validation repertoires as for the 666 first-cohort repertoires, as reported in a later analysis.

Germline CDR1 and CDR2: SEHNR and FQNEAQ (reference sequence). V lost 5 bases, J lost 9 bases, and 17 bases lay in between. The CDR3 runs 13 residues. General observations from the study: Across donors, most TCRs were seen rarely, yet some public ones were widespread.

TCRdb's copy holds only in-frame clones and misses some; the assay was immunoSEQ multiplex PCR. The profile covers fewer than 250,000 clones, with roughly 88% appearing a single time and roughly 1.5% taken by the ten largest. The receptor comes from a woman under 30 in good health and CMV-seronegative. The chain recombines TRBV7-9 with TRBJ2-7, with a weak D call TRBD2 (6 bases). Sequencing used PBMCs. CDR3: CASSGDSTAMQYF. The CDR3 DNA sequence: TGTGCCAGCAGCGGGGACTCCACAGCAATGCAGTACTTC.